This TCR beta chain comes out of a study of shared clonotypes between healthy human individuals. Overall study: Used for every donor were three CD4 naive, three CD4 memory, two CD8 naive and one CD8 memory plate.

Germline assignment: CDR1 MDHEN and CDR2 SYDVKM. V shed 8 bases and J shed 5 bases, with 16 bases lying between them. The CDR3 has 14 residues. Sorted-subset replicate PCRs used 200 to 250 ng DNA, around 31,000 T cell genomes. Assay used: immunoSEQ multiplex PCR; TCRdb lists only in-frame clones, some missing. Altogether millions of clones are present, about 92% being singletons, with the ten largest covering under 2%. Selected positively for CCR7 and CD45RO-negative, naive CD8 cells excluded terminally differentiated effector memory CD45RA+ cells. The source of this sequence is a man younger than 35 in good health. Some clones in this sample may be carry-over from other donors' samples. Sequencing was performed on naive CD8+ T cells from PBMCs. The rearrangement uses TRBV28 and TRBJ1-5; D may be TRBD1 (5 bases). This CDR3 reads CASGTIRRDQPQHF. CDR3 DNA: TGTGCCAGCGGGACTATCAGGAGGGATCAGCCCCAGCATTTT. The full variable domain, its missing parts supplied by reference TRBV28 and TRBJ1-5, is DVKVTQSSRYLVKRTGEKVFLECVQDMDHENMFWYRQDPGLGLRLIYFSYDVKMKEKGDIPEGYSVSREKKERFSLILESASTNQTSMYLCASGTIRRDQPQHFGDGTRLSIL.